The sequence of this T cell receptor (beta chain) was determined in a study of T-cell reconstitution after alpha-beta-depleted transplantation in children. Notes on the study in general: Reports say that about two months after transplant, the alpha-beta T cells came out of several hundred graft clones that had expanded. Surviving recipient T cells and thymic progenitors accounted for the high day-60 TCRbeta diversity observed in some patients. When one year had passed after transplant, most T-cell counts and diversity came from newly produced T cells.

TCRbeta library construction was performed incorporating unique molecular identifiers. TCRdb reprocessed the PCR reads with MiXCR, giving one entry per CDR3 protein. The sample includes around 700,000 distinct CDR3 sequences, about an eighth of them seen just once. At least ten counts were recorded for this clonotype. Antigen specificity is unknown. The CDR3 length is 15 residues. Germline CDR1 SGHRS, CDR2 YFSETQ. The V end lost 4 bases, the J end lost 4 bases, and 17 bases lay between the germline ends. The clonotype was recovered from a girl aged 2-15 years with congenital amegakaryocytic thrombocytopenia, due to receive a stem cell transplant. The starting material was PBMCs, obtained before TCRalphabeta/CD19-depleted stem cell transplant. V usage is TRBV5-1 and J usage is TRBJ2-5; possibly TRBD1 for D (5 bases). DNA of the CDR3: TGCGCCAGCAGCCCGCAGTCGACAGAAAGAGAGACCCAGTACTTC. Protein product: CASSPQSTERETQYF.